The 4 T cell receptor beta chains given below trace back to one sample, sequenced in a study of regulatory T cells in long-lasting Graves disease. Combining iRepertoire HTBI primers with Arm-PCR of CDR3 regions, the authors built TCR beta libraries. MiXCR was run by TCRdb on the multiplex PCR reads, yielding one entry per CDR3 protein. The repertoire includes approximately 540,000 distinct CDR3 sequences, approximately 12% of them detected once, and roughly 9.3% sits in the top ten. Time point: newly diagnosed GD, antithyroid drugs for less than 3 months. Extracted RNA from PBMCs served as the source of the TCR library. The data also belong to a second study, concerning T cells in Graves' hyperthyroidism and ophthalmopathy.

The specimen comprised peripheral blood mononuclear cells (PBMCs), sampled at new diagnosis, from a patient treated with antithyroid drugs. These TCRs come from a woman aged 25 to 39 with Graves disease.

This clonotype was recorded at least ten times. The chain is built from TRBV18 and TRBJ1-1, with a possible D match to TRBD1 (5 bases). V dropped 1 base and J dropped 5 bases, with 17 bases sitting between them. Germline V CDR1 and CDR2: KGHSH, LQKENI. The CDR3 runs 16 residues. The CDR3 DNA follows: TGTGCCAGCTCACCACGAGGTCAAGGGGCTAGGACTGAAGCTTTCTTT. It specifies CASSPRGQGARTEAFF.

This clonotype was recorded once. The chain combines TRBV2 with TRBJ2-3, with 7 nucleotides matching TRBD2. This CDR3 is built from 14 residues. CDR1 is SNHLY and CDR2 is FYNNEI in the germline V gene. V lost 3 bases and J lost 5; bases outside the gene matches: 5. The CDR3 reads CASSEREGIDTQYF. The CDR3 DNA reads as TGTGCCAGCAGTGAGAGGGAGGGAATAGATACGCAGTATTTT.

The gene calls are TRBV19 and TRBJ1-2, with 7 bases lining up with TRBD1. This CDR3 spans 13 amino acids. The junction had 4 bases not matched to a gene; V was cut back by 8 bases and J by 1 base. Germline V gene data show CDR1 as LNHDA and CDR2 as SQIVND (reference sequence). The CDR3 loop reads CASARGINYGYTF. CDR3 DNA: TGTGCCAGTGCCAGGGGGATTAACTATGGCTACACCTTC. Together with reference TRBV19 and TRBJ1-2, the CDR3 gives the full variable domain: DGGITQSPKYLFRKEGQNVTLSCEQNLNHDAMYWYRQDPGQGLRLIYYSQIVNDFQKGDIAEGYSVSREKKESFPLTVTSAQKNPTAFYLCASARGINYGYTFGSGTRLTVV.

The chain employs TRBV12-3 or TRBV12-4 and TRBJ1-5; D may be TRBD1 (6 bases). This CDR3 is built from 16 residues. Trimming removed 5 bases at V and 1 base at J, with 15 bases between. The CDR3 sequence: CASSTGGGGSNQPQHF. CDR3 coding DNA: TGTGCCAGCAGTACCGGGGGGGGGGGCAGCAATCAGCCCCAGCATTTT.